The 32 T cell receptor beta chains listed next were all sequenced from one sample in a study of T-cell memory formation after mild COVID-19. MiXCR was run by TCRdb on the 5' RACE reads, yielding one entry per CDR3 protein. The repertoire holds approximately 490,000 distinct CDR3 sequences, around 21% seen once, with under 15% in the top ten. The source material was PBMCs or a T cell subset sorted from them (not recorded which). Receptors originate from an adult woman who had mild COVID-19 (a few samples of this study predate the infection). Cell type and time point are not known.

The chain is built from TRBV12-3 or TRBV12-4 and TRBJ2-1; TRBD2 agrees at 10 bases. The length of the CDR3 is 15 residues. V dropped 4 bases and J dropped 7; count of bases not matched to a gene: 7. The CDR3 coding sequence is TGTGCCAGCAGTTCAGCGGGAGGGCCGTTAAATGAGCAGTTCTTC. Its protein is CASSSAGGPLNEQFF.

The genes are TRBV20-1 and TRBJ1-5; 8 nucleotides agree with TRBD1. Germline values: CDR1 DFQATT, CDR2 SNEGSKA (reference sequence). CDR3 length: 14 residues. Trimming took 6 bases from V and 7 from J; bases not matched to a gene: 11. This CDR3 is CSAIPGGGGQPQHF. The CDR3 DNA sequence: TGCAGTGCCATCCCAGGGGGCGGCGGACAGCCCCAGCATTTT.

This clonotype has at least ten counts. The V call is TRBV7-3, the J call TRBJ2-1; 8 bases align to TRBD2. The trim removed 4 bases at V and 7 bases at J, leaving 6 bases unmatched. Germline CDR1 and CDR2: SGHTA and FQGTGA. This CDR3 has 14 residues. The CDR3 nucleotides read TGTGCCAGCAGCTCGGGACTAGGAGTGAATGAGCAGTTCTTC. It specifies CASSSGLGVNEQFF.

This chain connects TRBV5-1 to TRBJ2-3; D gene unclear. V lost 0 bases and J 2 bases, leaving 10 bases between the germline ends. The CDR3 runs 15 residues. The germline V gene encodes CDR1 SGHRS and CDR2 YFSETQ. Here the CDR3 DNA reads TGCGCCAGCAGCTTGGGGCTAGACCTCACAGATACGCAGTATTTT. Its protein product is CASSLGLDLTDTQYF. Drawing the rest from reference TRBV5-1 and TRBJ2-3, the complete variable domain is KAGVTQTPRYLIKTRGQQVTLSCSPISGHRSVSWYQQTPGQGLQFLFEYFSETQRNKGNFPGRFSGRQFSNSRSEMNVSTLELGDSALYLCASSLGLDLTDTQYFGPGTRLTVL.

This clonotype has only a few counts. The CDR3 reads CASSPPHRAGTEAFF. The CDR3 region has the DNA TGTGCCAGCTCACCACCACACAGGGCGGGGACTGAAGCTTTCTTT. This chain connects TRBV18 to TRBJ1-1; a possible D gene is TRBD1 (6 bases). The V end lost 0 bases, the J end lost 5 bases, and 13 bases lay between the germline ends. This CDR3 contains 15 residues. Germline V gene sequence: CDR1 KGHSH, CDR2 LQKENI.

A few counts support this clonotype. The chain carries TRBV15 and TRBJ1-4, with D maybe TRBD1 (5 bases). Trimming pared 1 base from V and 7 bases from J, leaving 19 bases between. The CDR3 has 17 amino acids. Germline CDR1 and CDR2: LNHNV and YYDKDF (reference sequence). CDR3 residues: CATSRVPPGNHVEKLFF. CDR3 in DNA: TGTGCCACCAGCAGAGTCCCCCCAGGGAATCACGTTGAAAAACTGTTTTTT.

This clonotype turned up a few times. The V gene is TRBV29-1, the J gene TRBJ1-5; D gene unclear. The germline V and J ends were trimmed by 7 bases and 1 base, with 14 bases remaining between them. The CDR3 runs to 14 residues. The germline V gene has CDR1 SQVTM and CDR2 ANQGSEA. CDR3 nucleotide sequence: TGCAGCGCCACGACGGCCGGGAGCAATCAGCCCCAGCATTTT. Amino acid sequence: CSATTAGSNQPQHF.

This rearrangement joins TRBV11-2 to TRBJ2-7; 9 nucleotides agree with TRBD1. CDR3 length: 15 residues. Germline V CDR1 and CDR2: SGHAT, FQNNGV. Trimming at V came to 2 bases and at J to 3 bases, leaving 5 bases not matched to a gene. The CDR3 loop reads CASSLIGQGFYEQYF. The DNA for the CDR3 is TGTGCCAGCAGCTTAATCGGACAGGGGTTCTACGAGCAGTACTTC.

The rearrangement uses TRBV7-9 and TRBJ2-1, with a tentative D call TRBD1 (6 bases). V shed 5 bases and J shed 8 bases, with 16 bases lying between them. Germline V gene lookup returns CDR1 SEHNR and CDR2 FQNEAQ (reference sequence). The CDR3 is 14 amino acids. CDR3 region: CASSLRGRWDEQFF. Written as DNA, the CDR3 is TGTGCCAGCAGCCTCAGGGGCAGGTGGGATGAGCAGTTCTTC.

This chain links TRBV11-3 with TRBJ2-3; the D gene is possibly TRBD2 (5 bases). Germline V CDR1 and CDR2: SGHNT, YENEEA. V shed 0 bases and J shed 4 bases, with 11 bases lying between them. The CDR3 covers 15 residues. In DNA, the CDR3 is TGTGCCAGCAGCTTAGAAGGCGGACTGTCAGATACGCAGTATTTT. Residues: CASSLEGGLSDTQYF.

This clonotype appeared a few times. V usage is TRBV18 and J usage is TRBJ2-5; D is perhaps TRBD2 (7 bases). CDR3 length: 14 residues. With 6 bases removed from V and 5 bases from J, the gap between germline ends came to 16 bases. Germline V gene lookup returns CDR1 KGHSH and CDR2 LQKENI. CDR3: CASSTVGGLETQYF. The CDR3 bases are TGTGCCAGCTCTACCGTCGGGGGGCTGGAGACCCAGTACTTC.

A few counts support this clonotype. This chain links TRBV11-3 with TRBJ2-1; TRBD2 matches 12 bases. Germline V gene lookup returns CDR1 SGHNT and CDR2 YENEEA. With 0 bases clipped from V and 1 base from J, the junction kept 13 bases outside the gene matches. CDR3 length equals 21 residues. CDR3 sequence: CASSLEGRLAGEVWSYNEQFF. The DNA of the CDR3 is TGTGCCAGCAGCTTAGAGGGTCGACTAGCGGGAGAGGTTTGGTCCTACAATGAGCAGTTCTTC.

CDR3 DNA: TGTGCCAGCAGCTCGGGACTAGCGGGGGCCATCGATACGCAGTATTTT. Translated, it gives CASSSGLAGAIDTQYF. This rearrangement joins TRBV7-2 to TRBJ2-3; TRBD2 aligns across 14 bases. CDR3 size: 16 residues. Germline V CDR1 and CDR2: SGHTA, FQGNSA. Trimming cost V 4 bases and J 6 bases; bases outside gene matches: 6.

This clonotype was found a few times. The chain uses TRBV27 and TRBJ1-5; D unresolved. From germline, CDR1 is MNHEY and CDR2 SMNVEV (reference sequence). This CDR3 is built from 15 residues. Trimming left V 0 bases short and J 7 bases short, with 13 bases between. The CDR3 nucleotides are TGTGCCAGCAGTTTATCGCTAATCGCTGGGCAGCCCCAGCATTTT. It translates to CASSLSLIAGQPQHF.

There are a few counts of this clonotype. The CDR3 reads CASTQGHHGNEQFF. In nucleotides, the CDR3 is TGTGCCAGCACCCAGGGGCATCACGGGAATGAGCAGTTCTTC. The rearrangement links TRBV27 to TRBJ2-1, with D possibly being TRBD1 (6 bases). Germline loops: CDR1 MNHEY, CDR2 SMNVEV (reference sequence). CDR3 length: 14 residues. V was trimmed by 7 bases and J by 7 bases, leaving 17 bases between them.

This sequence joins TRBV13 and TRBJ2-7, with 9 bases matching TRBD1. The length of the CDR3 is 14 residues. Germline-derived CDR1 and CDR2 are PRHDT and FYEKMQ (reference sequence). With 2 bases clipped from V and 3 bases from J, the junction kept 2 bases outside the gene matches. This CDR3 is CASSLPDRGYEQYF. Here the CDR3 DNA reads TGTGCCAGCAGCTTACCGGACAGGGGCTACGAGCAGTACTTC.

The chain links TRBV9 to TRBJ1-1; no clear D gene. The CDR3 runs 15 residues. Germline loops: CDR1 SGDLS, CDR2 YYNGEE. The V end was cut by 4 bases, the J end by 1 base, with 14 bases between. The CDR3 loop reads CASSPGLIANTEAFF. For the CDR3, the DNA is TGTGCCAGCAGCCCCGGGCTGATCGCGAACACTGAAGCTTTCTTT.

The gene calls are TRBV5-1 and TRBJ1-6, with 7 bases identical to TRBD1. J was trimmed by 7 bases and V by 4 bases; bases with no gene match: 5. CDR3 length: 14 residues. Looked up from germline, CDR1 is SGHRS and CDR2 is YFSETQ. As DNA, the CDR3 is TGCGCCAGCAGCGTCACAGGGGAGAATTCACCCCTCCACTTT. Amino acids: CASSVTGENSPLHF.

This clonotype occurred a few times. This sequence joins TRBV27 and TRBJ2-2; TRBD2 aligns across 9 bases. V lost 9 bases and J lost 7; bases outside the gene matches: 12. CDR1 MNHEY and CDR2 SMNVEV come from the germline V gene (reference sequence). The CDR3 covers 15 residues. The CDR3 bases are TGTGCCAGTGCCCGGTCTAGCGGGACGAACGGGGAGCTGTTTTTT. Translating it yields CASARSSGTNGELFF.

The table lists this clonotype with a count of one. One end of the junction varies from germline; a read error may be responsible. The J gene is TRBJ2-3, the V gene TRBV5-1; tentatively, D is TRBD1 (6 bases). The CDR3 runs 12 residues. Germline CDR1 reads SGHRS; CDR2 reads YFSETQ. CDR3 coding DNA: TGCTCCAGCAGCTTTAGGGGGGATACGCAGTATTTT. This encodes CSSSFRGDTQYF.

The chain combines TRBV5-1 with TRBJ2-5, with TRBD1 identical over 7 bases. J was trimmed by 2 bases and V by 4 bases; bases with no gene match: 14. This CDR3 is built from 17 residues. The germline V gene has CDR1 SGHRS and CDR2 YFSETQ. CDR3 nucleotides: TGCGCCAGCAGCGTGAGGGAACTGGGACAGATACAAGAGACCCAGTACTTC. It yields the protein CASSVRELGQIQETQYF.

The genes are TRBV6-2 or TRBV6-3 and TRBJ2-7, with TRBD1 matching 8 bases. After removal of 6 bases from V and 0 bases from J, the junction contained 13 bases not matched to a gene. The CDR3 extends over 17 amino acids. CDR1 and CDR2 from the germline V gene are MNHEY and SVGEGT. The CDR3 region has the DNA TGTGCCAGCAGGAGTGCCCGGACAGGGTTCTTCTCCTACGAGCAGTACTTC. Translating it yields CASRSARTGFFSYEQYF.

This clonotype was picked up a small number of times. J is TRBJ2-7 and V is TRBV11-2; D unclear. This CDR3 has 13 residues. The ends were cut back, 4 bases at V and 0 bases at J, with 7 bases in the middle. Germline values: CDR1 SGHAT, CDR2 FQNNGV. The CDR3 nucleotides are TGTGCCAGCAGCTCCACGGACTCCTACGAGCAGTACTTC. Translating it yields CASSSTDSYEQYF.

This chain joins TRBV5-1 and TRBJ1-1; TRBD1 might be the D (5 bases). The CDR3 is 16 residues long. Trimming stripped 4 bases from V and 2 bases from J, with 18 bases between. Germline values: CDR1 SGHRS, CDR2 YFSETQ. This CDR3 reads CASSPARTGPNTEAFF. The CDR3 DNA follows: TGCGCCAGCAGCCCGGCCCGGACGGGGCCCAACACTGAAGCTTTCTTT.

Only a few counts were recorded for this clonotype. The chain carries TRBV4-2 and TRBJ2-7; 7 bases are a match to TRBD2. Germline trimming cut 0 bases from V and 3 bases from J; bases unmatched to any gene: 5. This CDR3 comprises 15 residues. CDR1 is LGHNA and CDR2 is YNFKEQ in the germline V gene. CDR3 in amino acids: CASSQEGREIYEQYF. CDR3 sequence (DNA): TGTGCCAGCAGCCAAGAGGGGCGGGAGATCTACGAGCAGTACTTC.

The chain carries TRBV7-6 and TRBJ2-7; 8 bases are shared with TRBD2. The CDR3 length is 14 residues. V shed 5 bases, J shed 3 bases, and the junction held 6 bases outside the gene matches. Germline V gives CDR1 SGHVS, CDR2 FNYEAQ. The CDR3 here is CASSNYGTSYEQYF. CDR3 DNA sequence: TGTGCCAGCAGCAACTACGGGACTAGCTACGAGCAGTACTTC.

CDR3 sequence: CASSAKGTPAYEQYF. CDR3 nucleotides: TGTGCCAGCTCCGCGAAGGGGACACCAGCCTACGAGCAGTACTTC. The chain recombines TRBV7-9 with TRBJ2-7; perhaps TRBD1 as D (6 bases). CDR3 length: 15 residues. V gave up 8 bases and J gave up 2 bases, with 19 bases separating them. Germline values: CDR1 SEHNR, CDR2 FQNEAQ (reference sequence).

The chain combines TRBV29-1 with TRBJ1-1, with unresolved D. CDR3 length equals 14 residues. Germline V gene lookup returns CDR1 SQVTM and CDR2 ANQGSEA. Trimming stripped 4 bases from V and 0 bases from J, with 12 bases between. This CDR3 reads CSVGRRLVNTEAFF. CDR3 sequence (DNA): TGCAGCGTTGGCAGGAGGTTGGTGAACACTGAAGCTTTCTTT.

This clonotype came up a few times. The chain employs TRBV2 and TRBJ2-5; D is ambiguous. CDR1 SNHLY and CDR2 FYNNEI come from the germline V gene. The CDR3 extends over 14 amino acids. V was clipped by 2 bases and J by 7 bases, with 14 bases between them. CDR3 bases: TGTGCCAGCAGTGAACGTAAGGGATTAGTGACCCAGTACTTC. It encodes CASSERKGLVTQYF.

DNA of the CDR3: TGCAGTGCTAGAGATGCGGAGTCAGTCAACTATGGCTACACCTTC. It codes for CSARDAESVNYGYTF. The rearrangement uses TRBV20-1 and TRBJ1-2; D is unresolved. The CDR3 has 15 amino acids. Germline V gene lookup returns CDR1 DFQATT and CDR2 SNEGSKA (reference sequence). With 0 bases removed from V and 2 bases from J, the gap between germline ends came to 13 bases.

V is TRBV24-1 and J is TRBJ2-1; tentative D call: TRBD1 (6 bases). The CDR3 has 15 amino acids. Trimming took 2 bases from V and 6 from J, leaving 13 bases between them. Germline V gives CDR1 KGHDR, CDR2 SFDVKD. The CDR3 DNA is TGTGCCACCAGTGATTCCCATTACAGGGTCAATGAGCAGTTCTTC. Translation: CATSDSHYRVNEQFF.

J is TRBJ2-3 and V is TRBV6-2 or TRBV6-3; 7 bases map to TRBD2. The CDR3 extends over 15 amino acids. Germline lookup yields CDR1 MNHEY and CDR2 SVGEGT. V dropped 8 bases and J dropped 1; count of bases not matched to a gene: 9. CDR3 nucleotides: TGTGCCAGCCACAAGGGGCTAGCGGGCACAGATACGCAGTATTTT. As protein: CASHKGLAGTDTQYF.